This TCR beta chain comes out of a study of blood T cells in healthy people across ages. The germline V gene encodes CDR1 KGHDR and CDR2 SFDVKD. The CDR3 loop spans 14 amino acids. V lost 3 bases and J lost 7; bases outside the gene matches: 5. The authors ran a second PCR of 7 to 11 cycles using a sample-barcoded 5' primer and a J-beta primer mix. TCRdb recomputed calls from the 5' RACE reads with MiXCR, one row per CDR3 protein. The sample gives under 800,000 distinct CDR3 sequences, roughly 20% of which show up once; 3.6% is in the top ten. The V gene is TRBV24-1, the J gene TRBJ2-1; 7 nucleotides line up with TRBD2. What was sequenced was blood. The sequence was obtained from a man aged 70-80 years in good health. The DNA of the CDR3 is TGTGCCACCAGTGATAGCGGGAACTTAAATGAGCAGTTCTTC. Protein: CATSDSGNLNEQFF.